Each of the 15 T cell receptor beta chains below was sequenced from the same sample in a study of Ad26.COV2.S vaccination and SARS-CoV-2 variants. The method was immunoSEQ multiplex PCR; TCRdb's version includes in-frame clones alone and lacks a portion of them. The sample has some 520,000 clones; approximately 90% are singletons. The treatment denotes: some 20 received Ad26.COV2.S at low or high dose, single or two shots; 5 received placebo; per-sample allocation not given. Material that was analyzed had been drawn on day 63 after the first vaccine or placebo injection. The sequenced sample was peripheral blood, obtained in a trial of Ad26.COV2.S vaccine versus placebo. Every receptor here comes from a person between 18 and 65 years old who received the Ad26.COV2.S COVID-19 vaccine or a placebo.

The chain combines TRBV5-1 with TRBJ2-5, with TRBD1 as a possible D gene (6 bases). The V end lost 4 bases, the J end lost 2 bases, and 15 bases lay between the germline ends. From germline, CDR1 is SGHRS and CDR2 YFSETQ. The CDR3 has 15 amino acids. CDR3 loop: CASSQLGAPQETQYF. In DNA, the CDR3 is TGCGCCAGCAGCCAACTGGGGGCCCCTCAAGAGACCCAGTACTTC.

The V and J genes are TRBV9 and TRBJ1-2; tentatively, D is TRBD1 (6 bases). CDR1 SGDLS and CDR2 YYNGEE come from the germline V gene. CDR3 length equals 16 residues. V gave up 3 bases and J gave up 4 bases, with 19 bases separating them. CDR3 nucleotides: TGTGCCAGCAGCGCCTCCGGGGGGGCGCGGGTCTATGGCTACACCTTC. This codes for CASSASGGARVYGYTF. Full variable domain (remainder filled in from reference TRBV9 and TRBJ1-2): DSGVTQTPKHLITATGQRVTLRCSPRSGDLSVYWYQQSLDQGLQFLIQYYNGEERAKGNILERFSAQQFPDLHSELNLSSLELGDSALYFCASSASGGARVYGYTFGSGTRLTVV.

The V call is TRBV7-9, the J call TRBJ1-2; D gene unclear. Between the trimmed V and J ends, which lost 8 bases and 5 bases, there was a span of 12 bases. Per germline, CDR1 SEHNR and CDR2 FQNEAQ (reference sequence). The CDR3 has 12 amino acids. The CDR3: CASGEIGYGYTF. The CDR3 bases are TGTGCCAGCGGGGAGATTGGATATGGCTACACCTTC.

V usage is TRBV24-1 and J usage is TRBJ2-5; D is ambiguous. The CDR3 spans 14 residues. The germline CDR1 and CDR2 sequences are KGHDR and SFDVKD. V lost 4 bases and J 5 bases, leaving 13 bases between the germline ends. In DNA, the CDR3 is TGTGCCACCAGTGACGGAATGGAGAGGGAGACCCAGTACTTC. It translates to CATSDGMERETQYF.

This clone occurred a few times. The V call is TRBV27, the J call TRBJ2-7; TRBD2 aligns across 12 bases. Germline V gene sequence: CDR1 MNHEY, CDR2 SMNVEV (reference sequence). CDR3 length: 13 residues. J was trimmed by 4 bases and V by 9 bases; bases with no gene match: 4. CDR3 amino acids: CASRTSGIYEQYF. CDR3 nucleotide sequence: TGTGCCAGTCGGACTAGCGGGATTTACGAGCAGTACTTC.

This chain uses TRBV9 with TRBJ2-2; D remains ambiguous. Trimming shortened V by 7 bases and J by 1 base, and 8 bases separated the two germline ends. Germline CDR1 and CDR2: SGDLS and YYNGEE. The CDR3 totals 13 residues. The CDR3 coding sequence is TGTGCCAGCCTCTCTGGGAACACCGGGGAGCTGTTTTTT. Translated: CASLSGNTGELFF.

This chain connects TRBV28 to TRBJ2-1, with TRBD2 matching over 9 bases. Germline CDR1 MDHEN, CDR2 SYDVKM. The CDR3 covers 16 residues. Germline trimming cut 8 bases from V and 0 bases from J; bases unmatched to any gene: 8. The CDR3 protein is CASARLAGPSYNEQFF. DNA for the CDR3: TGTGCCAGCGCCCGCCTAGCGGGACCCTCCTACAATGAGCAGTTCTTC.

The chain links TRBV5-4 to TRBJ2-7; D remains unclear. The CDR3 spans 13 residues. CDR1 is SGHNT and CDR2 is YYREEE in the germline V gene (reference sequence). Trimming stripped 1 base from V and 5 bases from J, with 10 bases between. CDR3 nucleotide sequence: TGTGCCAGCAGCTTGAACCAGCGCCACGAGCAGTACTTC. As protein: CASSLNQRHEQYF. Combining the CDR3 with reference TRBV5-4 and TRBJ2-7 gives the whole variable domain ETGVTQSPTHLIKTRGQQVTLRCSSQSGHNTVSWYQQALGQGPQFIFQYYREEENGRGNFPPRFSGLQFPNYSSELNVNALELDDSALYLCASSLNQRHEQYFGPGTRLTVT.

The genes are TRBV19 and TRBJ1-2, with D uncertain. From germline, CDR1 is LNHDA and CDR2 SQIVND (reference sequence). The CDR3 extends over 13 amino acids. Trimming took 10 bases from V and 4 from J, leaving 16 bases between them. CDR3 coding DNA: TGTGCCACCACGGAGGGCCGGGCCTATGGCTACACCTTC. Its translation: CATTEGRAYGYTF.

The J gene is TRBJ1-4, the V gene TRBV2; D is undetermined. From germline, CDR1 is SNHLY and CDR2 FYNNEI. Between the trimmed V and J ends, which lost 6 bases and 0 bases, there was a span of 11 bases. The CDR3 loop spans 15 amino acids. Here the CDR3 DNA reads TGTGCCAGCAGACCTTACTCCGCAACTAATGAAAAACTGTTTTTT. It encodes CASRPYSATNEKLFF.

This chain connects TRBV6-5 to TRBJ1-6; TRBD1 agrees at 9 bases. Germline V gene lookup returns CDR1 MNHEY and CDR2 SVGAGI. The length of the CDR3 is 14 residues. The V gene end was trimmed by 6 bases and the J gene end by 7 bases; junction bases not matched to a gene: 4. Written as DNA, the CDR3 is TGTGCCAGCAGCCGGGACAGGGTAAATTCACCCCTCCACTTT. Translated: CASSRDRVNSPLHF.

CDR3 amino acids: CASKGSGFTYNEQFF. DNA of the CDR3: TGTGCCAGCAAGGGTAGCGGGTTTACCTACAATGAGCAGTTCTTC. The chain couples TRBV6-5 to TRBJ2-1, with TRBD2 identical over 7 bases. Germline-derived CDR1 and CDR2 are MNHEY and SVGAGI. CDR3 length equals 15 residues. V lost 7 bases, J lost 2 bases, and 8 bases stayed unmatched.

The chain joins TRBV2 to TRBJ2-6; D gene uncertain. Germline CDR1 reads SNHLY; CDR2 reads FYNNEI. V was clipped by 6 bases and J by 2 bases, with 8 bases between them. CDR3 length equals 14 residues. The CDR3 DNA reads as TGTGCCAGCAGGGAAACCCCTGGGGCCAACGTCCTGACTTTC. As protein: CASRETPGANVLTF.

This chain uses TRBV20-1 with TRBJ1-1; 8 nucleotides match TRBD1. V was pared by 4 bases and J by 12 bases, with 7 bases of the junction left unmatched. CDR1 and CDR2 (germline): DFQATT, SNEGSKA (reference sequence). The CDR3 sequence is 11 residues long. For the CDR3, the DNA is TGCAGTGCTACTCCGGACAGGGTGACTTTCTTT. This codes for CSATPDRVTFF.

A single count supports this clone. The genes are TRBV13 and TRBJ2-1; D is perhaps TRBD1 (6 bases). The length of the CDR3 is 16 residues. Per germline, CDR1 PRHDT and CDR2 FYEKMQ (reference sequence). Trimming removed 3 bases at V and 6 bases at J, with 18 bases between. This CDR3 reads CASSFYRDTGPNEQFF. In DNA form, the CDR3 reads TGTGCCAGCAGCTTCTATCGGGACACAGGGCCCAATGAGCAGTTCTTC.